The 12 T cell receptor beta chains in this list originate from one sample, sequenced in a study of shared clonotypes between healthy human individuals. Repertoires were generated with immunoSEQ multiplex PCR, while TCRdb's copy carries only in-frame clones and drops some. The data contain some 1,400,000 clones, 95% to 97% of them seen just once; the ten biggest clones take up approximately 1%. The sequencing input was naive CD4+ T cells sorted from blood. Subset specified: CD45RA+ positively selected. These receptors all stem from a man younger than 45 in good health.

The chain employs TRBV10-1 and TRBJ2-7; D remains ambiguous. CDR3 length equals 14 residues. V dropped 2 bases and J dropped 0 bases, with 8 bases sitting between them. The germline V gene encodes CDR1 WNHNN and CDR2 SYGVQD (reference sequence). DNA of the CDR3: TGCGCCAGCAGTGAGATGGCTAGCTCCTACGAGCAGTACTTC. Translating gives CASSEMASSYEQYF.

This clone was seen a few times. This chain connects TRBV18 to TRBJ1-5, with a weak D call TRBD1 (6 bases). V gave up 2 bases and J gave up 3 bases, with 11 bases separating them. The CDR3 loop spans 15 amino acids. From germline, CDR1 is KGHSH and CDR2 LQKENI. The CDR3 coding sequence is TGTGCCAGCTCACCATCGGCAGGGGACAATCAGCCCCAGCATTTT. It codes for CASSPSAGDNQPQHF.

This chain connects TRBV27 to TRBJ2-1; the D gene is possibly TRBD2 (6 bases). The germline CDR1 and CDR2 sequences are MNHEY and SMNVEV (reference sequence). CDR3 length: 17 residues. The V and J ends lost 0 bases and 4 bases respectively, with 16 bases between them. As DNA, the CDR3 is TGTGCCAGCAGTTTATCGGGCGGGGTCAGAGGATACAATGAGCAGTTCTTC. This encodes CASSLSGGVRGYNEQFF.

The chain joins TRBV7-9 to TRBJ2-7, with D possibly TRBD1 on 6 matching bases. CDR1 and CDR2 (germline): SEHNR, FQNEAQ (reference sequence). V was pared by 4 bases and J by 0 bases, with 13 bases between. The CDR3 totals 15 residues. Written as DNA, the CDR3 is TGTGCCAGCAGCTGGGGGCCAGGCCGCTCCTACGAGCAGTACTTC. Its protein is CASSWGPGRSYEQYF.

The chain uses TRBV28 and TRBJ2-4; D gene uncertain. CDR1 and CDR2 (germline): MDHEN, SYDVKM. V lost 1 base, J lost 6 bases, and 16 bases lay in between. The CDR3 runs to 16 residues. CDR3 sequence (DNA): TGTGCCAGCAGTTTATCCCCGACTGCTCCGTTAAACATTCAGTACTTC. The encoded protein is CASSLSPTAPLNIQYF.

V usage is TRBV18 and J usage is TRBJ2-4; D is unresolved. Germline lookup yields CDR1 KGHSH and CDR2 LQKENI. The ends were cut back, 2 bases at V and 1 base at J, with 9 bases in the middle. This CDR3 region has 15 residues. CDR3 sequence: CASSPEARAKNIQYF. DNA of the CDR3: TGTGCCAGCTCACCAGAGGCAAGGGCCAAAAACATTCAGTACTTC.

The gene calls are TRBV6-5 and TRBJ2-7; 8 nucleotides agree with TRBD1. V gave up 0 bases and J gave up 3 bases; unmatched junction bases: 4. Germline V CDR1 and CDR2: MNHEY, SVGAGI. CDR3 length equals 15 residues. The CDR3: CASSYSTGDSYEQYF. The CDR3 coding sequence is TGTGCCAGCAGTTACTCGACAGGGGACAGCTACGAGCAGTACTTC.

The chain joins TRBV10-3 to TRBJ2-3; TRBD2 aligns across 14 bases. CDR3 length: 16 residues. Germline V gene sequence: CDR1 ENHRY, CDR2 SYGVKD. Unmatched junction bases numbered 7, after V lost 7 bases and J lost 4 bases. CDR3 DNA: TGTGCCATCAACAGGGGACTAGCGGGAGATGCAGATACGCAGTATTTT. As protein: CAINRGLAGDADTQYF.

V gene TRBV5-5 combines with J gene TRBJ1-5, with D possibly matching TRBD1 (6 bases). Trimming took off 2 bases at V and 2 bases at J, with 8 bases between the two ends. The CDR3 covers 14 residues. Germline values: CDR1 SGHKS, CDR2 YYEKEE (reference sequence). CDR3 amino acids: CASSFAGGNQPQHF. In DNA form, the CDR3 reads TGTGCCAGCAGCTTCGCAGGGGGCAATCAGCCCCAGCATTTT.

V is TRBV6-1 and J is TRBJ2-1; 16 bases match TRBD2. The CDR3 contains 15 residues. J lost 10 bases, V lost 6 bases, and 6 bases had no gene match. Germline V gives CDR1 MNHNS, CDR2 SASEGT. This CDR3 reads CASRPGLAGGPEQFF. DNA for the CDR3: TGTGCCAGCAGGCCGGGACTAGCGGGAGGGCCCGAGCAGTTCTTC.

Concerning this clone itself: Different DNA sequences within this sample yield the same CDR3. This chain connects TRBV6-1 to TRBJ2-5; unclear D gene. The CDR3 length is 11 residues. V was cut by 3 bases and J by 5 bases, with 4 bases left in between. CDR1 is MNHNS, CDR2 SASEGT, per germline. The CDR3 spells CASSEVETQYF. CDR3 DNA sequence: TGTGCCAGCAGTGAGGTTGAGACCCAGTACTTC.

This chain connects TRBV18 to TRBJ2-7, with 9 bases lining up with TRBD2. The CDR3 runs to 15 residues. Germline V gene data show CDR1 as KGHSH and CDR2 as LQKENI. V shed 5 bases and J 5 bases; nucleotides not matched to a gene: 10. The CDR3 protein is CASSGLGTSRHEQYF. CDR3 in DNA: TGTGCCAGCTCAGGCCTAGGGACTAGCCGCCACGAGCAGTACTTC.